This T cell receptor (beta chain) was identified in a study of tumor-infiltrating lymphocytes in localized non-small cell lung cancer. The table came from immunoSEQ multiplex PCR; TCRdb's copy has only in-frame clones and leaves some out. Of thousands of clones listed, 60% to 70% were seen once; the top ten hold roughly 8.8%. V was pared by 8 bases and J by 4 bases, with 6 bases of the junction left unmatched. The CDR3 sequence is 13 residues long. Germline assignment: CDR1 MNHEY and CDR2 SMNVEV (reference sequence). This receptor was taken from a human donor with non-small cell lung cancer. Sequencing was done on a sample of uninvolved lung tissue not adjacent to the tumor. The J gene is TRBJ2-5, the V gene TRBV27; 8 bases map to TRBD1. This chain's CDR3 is CASGQGGGETQYF. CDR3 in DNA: TGTGCCAGCGGACAGGGTGGAGGAGAGACCCAGTACTTC.